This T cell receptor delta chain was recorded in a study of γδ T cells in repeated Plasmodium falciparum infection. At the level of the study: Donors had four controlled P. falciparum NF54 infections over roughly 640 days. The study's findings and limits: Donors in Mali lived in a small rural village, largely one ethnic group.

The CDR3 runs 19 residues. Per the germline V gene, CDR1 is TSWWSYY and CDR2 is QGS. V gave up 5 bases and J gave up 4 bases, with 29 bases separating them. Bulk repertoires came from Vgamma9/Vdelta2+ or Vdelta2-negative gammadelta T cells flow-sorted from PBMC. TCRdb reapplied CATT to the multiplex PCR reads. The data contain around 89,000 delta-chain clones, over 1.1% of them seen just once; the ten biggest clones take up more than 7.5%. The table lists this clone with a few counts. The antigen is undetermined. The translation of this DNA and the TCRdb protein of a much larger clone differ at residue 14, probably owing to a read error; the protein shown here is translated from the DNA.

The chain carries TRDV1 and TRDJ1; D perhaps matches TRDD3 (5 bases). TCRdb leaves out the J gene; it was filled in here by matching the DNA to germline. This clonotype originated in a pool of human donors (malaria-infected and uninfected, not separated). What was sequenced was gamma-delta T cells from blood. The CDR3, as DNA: TGTGCTCTTGGGAACTGGAGCCGCGTACTGGAGGGGAACATCGATAAACTCATCTTT. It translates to CALGNWSRVLEGNIDKLIF.